The clone carrying this T cell receptor (beta chain) was counted between two and nine times. Its antigen is undetermined. Exclusion followed for patients with uncontrolled infection, other autoimmune disease, pregnancy or lactation. Orbital computed tomography and thyroid ultrasound, together with serum TRAb and thyroxine and clinical symptoms, were used for diagnoses. The data originate from a study of T cells in Graves' hyperthyroidism and ophthalmopathy. Study conclusions and caveats: In blood, most of the thyroid clonotypes expanded above 0.001 were also present.

From germline, CDR1 is MGHRA and CDR2 YSYEKL. The germline V and J ends were trimmed by 5 bases and 4 bases, with 21 bases remaining between them. The CDR3 is 17 residues long. TCR beta CDR3 region amplification was performed from RNA transcripts. A first-round RT-PCR of the TCR CDR3 used the HTBI primer set. TCRdb ran MiXCR on the multiplex PCR reads and lists one entry per CDR3 protein. The sample includes about 380,000 distinct CDR3 sequences, under 20% of them seen just once. The sequence was obtained from a man between 18 and 35 years old with Graves' ophthalmopathy. This chain joins TRBV4-1 and TRBJ1-5; possible D gene TRBD1, 6 bases. Sequenced sample: blood. Here the CDR3 DNA reads TGCGCCAGCAGCAAGGGGCAGACCGCAGGGGAGAATCAGCCCCAGCATTTT. Residues: CASSKGQTAGENQPQHF.